The sequence of this TCR beta chain was determined in a study of CD8 T cells in ankylosing spondylitis (dated by TCRdb to the late 2010s). For the study in its entirety: To find TCR variants linked to disease, the study profiled T cell receptor beta repertoires in ankylosing spondylitis patients and healthy donors. The whole study cohort included 85 to 120 healthy donors and about two dozen ankylosing spondylitis patients. Peripheral blood was sampled, and synovial fluid was also collected from ankylosing spondylitis patients.

Between the V and J ends, shortened by 7 bases and 7 bases respectively, the junction contains 14 bases. CDR1 and CDR2 (SQVTM, ANQGSEA) derive from the germline V gene. Inclusive of the bounding cysteine and phenylalanine, the CDR3 is 12 residues long. Only CDR3 DNA remains: 36 bases, in frame from the first base. This clonotype was detected only a few times. Its binding antigen is unknown. There are no base qualities to consult, and no much larger clone falls within one base. The sample was run on an Illumina HiSeq 2500. Quantitative 5'-RACE with molecular barcodes was the method used to prepare the TCR beta libraries. Under the source paper's analysis protocol: To identify disease-linked TCR variants, a new computational method was used, one built on a probabilistic model of VDJ rearrangement. In-frame beta chains were kept once TCRdb had trimmed the public reads at Q25 with fastp and called clones with MiXCR. Entries are consolidated by CDR3 protein sequence, retaining the most common genes and DNA. TCRdb, not the authors, supplied the V and J calls. This sample comprises about 420,000 distinct CDR3 sequences, about a fifth of them detected only once. About 16% of the sample goes to the ten largest clones.

General findings and caveats noted by the study authors: A CD8+ phenotype was shown by the disease-linked clones, which were found at relatively low frequencies in peripheral blood. Blood from ankylosing spondylitis patients appeared to be characterized by a TCR beta motif made up of 8 or 9 highly homologous amino acid variants. Significant enrichment of the disease-linked clones was reported in matched synovial fluid samples from ankylosing spondylitis patients. Some motif variants had previously been reported in the synovial fluid and blood of reactive arthritis patients, which suggests shared mechanisms of disease initiation.

The rearranged segments are TRBV29-1 and TRBJ2-4; 6 matching bases give a weak D call of TRBD1. The sequencing input was blood, either unsorted or a sorted T cell fraction (not recorded which). This TCR was sampled from a male donor with ankylosing spondylitis. The nucleotide sequence is given as TGCAGCGGGGGCCCAGGGGACAACATTCAGTACTTC. Its protein is CSGGPGDNIQYF.